These 18 T cell receptor beta chains originate from one sample sequenced in a study of shared clonotypes between healthy human individuals (TCRdb year 2020). CD8 naive samples were CD45RO-negative cells positively selected for CCR7, giving a CD45RA+CCR7+ population that excluded TemRA cells. Library creation used the immunoSEQ multiplex PCR assay. In TCRdb, the immuneACCESS table is reduced to in-frame sequences with V and J assigned. These tables do not hold every clone; where another copy was compared, an unresolved V gene accounts for under half, and the others remain unexplained. The sample table records around 550,000 clones; 95% of these occur just once. The ten largest account for approximately 0.12% of the sample. Sequencing was done on a sample of naive CD8+ T cells sorted from blood. The cell subset or site label here, explained by the study, means: CD45RA+CCR7+. Source of these receptors: a young woman in good health.

The CDR3 nucleotides are TGTGCCAGCAGTTACGGACGGCATTATGGCTACACCTTC. This codes for CASSYGRHYGYTF. The genes are TRBV6-5 and TRBJ1-2; D gene unclear. The CDR3 totals 13 residues. The germline gives CDR1 MNHEY, CDR2 SVGAGI. The V end lost 2 bases, the J end lost 5 bases, and 9 bases lay between the germline ends.

A single count supports this clone. This chain joins TRBV7-8 and TRBJ2-7, with TRBD1 identical over 7 bases. J was trimmed by 2 bases and V by 2 bases; bases with no gene match: 9. CDR3 length: 16 residues. Per germline, CDR1 SGHVS and CDR2 FQNEAQ. The CDR3 here is CASSLLGGQLTYEQYF. CDR3 nucleotides: TGTGCCAGCAGCTTATTAGGGGGACAGCTTACCTACGAGCAGTACTTC.

V is TRBV29-1 and J is TRBJ2-6, with D hard to call. Germline V gene sequence: CDR1 SQVTM, CDR2 ANQGSEA. Deletions cut 7 bases from V and 2 bases from J, with 12 bases between. The CDR3 is 14 residues long. In nucleotides, the CDR3 is TGCAGCGCTGTGGTGGCGGCTGGGGCCAACGTCCTGACTTTC. Translation: CSAVVAAGANVLTF.

The J gene is TRBJ2-7, the V gene TRBV15; 7 bases are a match to TRBD1. This CDR3 is built from 15 residues. Per germline, CDR1 LNHNV and CDR2 YYDKDF (reference sequence). Trimming removed 1 base from V and 5 bases from J; junction bases left unmatched: 8. CDR3 nucleotide sequence: TGTGCCACCAGCAGAGTGGGACAGTCTATCCACGAGCAGTACTTC. Amino acid sequence: CATSRVGQSIHEQYF. Based on the CDR3 plus reference TRBV15 and TRBJ2-7, the full variable domain is DAMVIQNPRYQVTQFGKPVTLSCSQTLNHNVMYWYQQKSSQAPKLLFHYYDKDFNNEADTPDNFQSRRPNTSFCFLDIRSPGLGDTAMYLCATSRVGQSIHEQYFGPGTRLTVT.

The rearrangement uses TRBV14 and TRBJ2-5, with D possibly TRBD2 on 5 matching bases. Trimming cost V 1 base and J 5 bases, with 11 bases left between them. This CDR3 is built from 14 residues. Germline V gives CDR1 SGHDN, CDR2 FVKESK. The DNA for the CDR3 is TGTGCCAGCAGCCAAGTTACGGGCGGGGAGACCCAGTACTTC. It encodes CASSQVTGGETQYF.

The rearrangement uses TRBV27 and TRBJ1-1; D remains ambiguous. The germline V and J ends were trimmed by 2 bases and 0 bases, with 10 bases remaining between them. The CDR3 totals 15 residues. Per the germline V gene, CDR1 is MNHEY and CDR2 is SMNVEV (reference sequence). The chain's CDR3 is CASSLISPLNTEAFF. Here the CDR3 DNA reads TGTGCCAGCAGTTTAATTAGCCCTCTGAACACTGAAGCTTTCTTT.

This clone was recorded only once. CDR3 nucleotides: TGCGCCAGCAGCCAAGAAGGCTATACGGGTACCTACGAGCAGTACTTC. This translates into CASSQEGYTGTYEQYF. J is TRBJ2-7 and V is TRBV4-1; no clear D gene. The germline V gene encodes CDR1 MGHRA and CDR2 YSYEKL. The CDR3 has 16 amino acids. Trimming took 0 bases from V and 2 from J, leaving 14 bases between them.

CDR3 bases: TGTGCCAGCAGCTTGATTCTGTCCGGGAACACTGAAGCTTTCTTT. Translated: CASSLILSGNTEAFF. The chain carries TRBV5-8 and TRBJ1-1; D is ambiguous. Germline loops: CDR1 SGHTS, CDR2 YDEGEE. V shed 1 base and J shed 1 base, with 11 bases lying between them. CDR3 length: 15 amino acids. Full variable domain (outside the CDR3, taken from reference TRBV5-8 and TRBJ1-1): EAGVTQSPTHLIKTRGQQATLRCSPISGHTSVYWYQQALGLGLQFLLWYDEGEERNRGNFPPRFSGRQFPNYSSELNVNALELEDSALYLCASSLILSGNTEAFFGQGTRLTVV.

The rearrangement joins TRBV28 to TRBJ2-5, with D hard to call. The J call may be faulty, since TRBJ2-7 better matches the DNA end. The CDR3 loop spans 11 amino acids. Germline-derived CDR1 and CDR2 are MDHEN and SYDVKM. The CDR3 loop reads CASSLVYEQYF. CDR3 DNA sequence: TGTGCCAGCAGTCTTGTTTACGAGCAGTACTTC.

The V call is TRBV7-5, the J call TRBJ1-2; TRBD1 reflects the table's D call only, with no check against the DNA. TRBV7-5 is given as a pseudogene. This CDR3 has 16 amino acids. This CDR3 reads CVRSLSRQGLGFGYTF. CDR3 coding DNA: TGTGTCAGAAGCTTATCAAGACAGGGGCTGGGGTTTGGCTACACCTTC.

This clone was detected only once. This chain uses TRBV5-5 with TRBJ2-7; the D is unclear. The CDR3 has 13 residues. Germline assignment: CDR1 SGHKS and CDR2 YYEKEE (reference sequence). Trimming pared 0 bases from V and 1 base from J, leaving 5 bases between. CDR3 amino acids: CASSLEGSYEQYF. Here the CDR3 DNA reads TGTGCCAGCAGCTTGGAAGGTTCCTACGAGCAGTACTTC.

This CDR3 is CASSSPAVSYNEQFF. The CDR3 DNA follows: TGTGCCAGCAGTTCCCCCGCGGTCTCCTACAATGAGCAGTTCTTC. V usage is TRBV28 and J usage is TRBJ2-1; the D is unclear. Trimming cost V 4 bases and J 0 bases, with 10 bases left between them. This CDR3 has 15 amino acids. The germline gives CDR1 MDHEN, CDR2 SYDVKM.

The chain joins TRBV2 to TRBJ2-7; D unresolved. From germline, CDR1 is SNHLY and CDR2 FYNNEI. CDR3 length: 14 amino acids. V lost 1 base, J lost 6 bases, and 13 bases lay in between. This chain's CDR3 is CASSEEAGSSEQYF. DNA for the CDR3: TGTGCCAGCAGTGAAGAGGCCGGAAGCTCCGAGCAGTACTTC.

J is TRBJ2-1 and V is TRBV7-8; D is uncertain. The CDR3 is made up of 15 amino acids. Germline V gene data show CDR1 as SGHVS and CDR2 as FQNEAQ. Trimming pared 2 bases from V and 0 bases from J, leaving 8 bases between. CDR3 in amino acids: CASSLLGNSYNEQFF. CDR3 coding DNA: TGTGCCAGCAGCTTACTAGGGAACTCCTACAATGAGCAGTTCTTC.

This clone has only one observation. The gene calls are TRBV6-1 and TRBJ1-2; no definite D call. The CDR3 contains 15 residues. V was pared by 5 bases and J by 6 bases, with 19 bases between. The germline CDR1 and CDR2 sequences are MNHNS and SASEGT. CDR3 DNA sequence: TGTGCCAGCAGTCCTTACACGGCTGCGACGAATGGCTACACCTTC. It is translated as CASSPYTAATNGYTF.

The chain recombines TRBV7-8 with TRBJ2-7; either TRBD1 or TRBD2 may supply D (6 bases each). The germline V and J ends were trimmed by 2 bases and 7 bases, with 15 bases remaining between them. The CDR3 has 14 residues. Germline CDR1 and CDR2: SGHVS and FQNEAQ. CDR3 loop: CASSLTGSGREQYF. The DNA for the CDR3 is TGTGCCAGCAGCTTAACAGGGAGCGGGCGTGAGCAGTACTTC.

The V gene is TRBV4-1, the J gene TRBJ1-1; no definite D call. V was clipped by 6 bases and J by 1 base, with 24 bases between them. CDR1 and CDR2 (germline): MGHRA, YSYEKL. The CDR3 runs to 18 residues. In DNA form, the CDR3 reads TGCGCCAGCAGAGACTGGCGTCTTCGCCGACTCAAGAACACTGAAGCTTTCTTT. Its translation is CASRDWRLRRLKNTEAFF.

The rearrangement uses TRBV7-9 and TRBJ2-1; D possibly matches TRBD1 or TRBD2 (5 bases each). Trimming took 3 bases from V and 7 from J, leaving 10 bases between them. Germline values: CDR1 SEHNR, CDR2 FQNEAQ (reference sequence). The CDR3 consists of 13 residues. The CDR3 loop reads CASSFRRENEQFF. The CDR3 coding sequence is TGTGCCAGCAGCTTCCGCAGGGAGAATGAGCAGTTCTTC.